This TCR beta chain was sequenced in a study of cytomegalovirus exposure and HLA in healthy donors (dated by TCRdb to the late 2010s). With regard to the full study: According to an earlier analysis of a few hundred of the donors, about 179 million T cells yielded 117 million unique TCR beta sequences and 276 Gb of sequence data. Donor age, sex, ethnicity and CMV serostatus were compiled alongside the repertoire data. Using immunosequencing, the study profiled T cell repertoires from fewer than 850 subjects and related those repertoires to cytomegalovirus serostatus. Genome-wide SNP genotypes for about 65% of the 666 donors were used in a later genetic analysis, which treated that subset as a discovery cohort. All discovery cohort repertoires had been generated using a single sequencing platform. To predict cytomegalovirus infection status, the study brought together high-throughput TCR immunosequencing, statistical association of individual TCRs with disease status, and machine learning. Both class I and class II loci were covered by HLA typing, at four-digit resolution. Roughly 300 gigabases of sequencing data and tens of millions of unique TCR sequences were included in an early release covering about 600 HLA-typed donors. Across approximately 420 genotyped donors of the cohort, an average of about 250,000 unique TCR beta nucleotide sequences per donor were sequenced, and around 20% of those sequences were non-productive. Besides the first cohort of 550 to 750 subjects, a separate validation cohort made up of 120 or so different subjects was used. In a later analysis, previously published TCR beta repertoires from more than 500 donors were re-analyzed and high-resolution HLA genotyping was added so that TCR occurrence patterns could be studied. Among the roughly 430 genotyped donors, under 90% belonged to the genetic ancestry cluster associated with self-reported Caucasian donors. The aim of the study was to test whether cataloging public T cell receptors could identify signatures of past pathogen exposure. The later analysis used no new phenotypic data to find candidate immune exposures, relying instead on TCR beta sequences and their occurrence across donors. An earlier analysis of 587 of the donors used high-throughput TCR beta sequencing to judge whether each TCR beta V gene segment behaved as functional or pseudogenic. A few DR-DQ haplotypes were treated as single units for association and clustering because of strong linkage in the cohort. Typing coverage differed by locus: A, B, C, DRB1 and DQB1 were typed in roughly 620-640 donors, DQA1 in 500 to 550, DPA1 in 600 to 610, and DPB1 in around 440.

Here is what the overall study found, with its caveats: The earlier analysis of approximately 590 of the donors excluded 15 to 20 rarely observed V segments, including chromosome 9 orphons, because counts were too low. In an earlier analysis of 450 to 750 of the donors, most TCR beta V segments appeared in productive rearrangements about 87% or about 30% of the time, broadly matching IMGT annotations. A later analysis found that HLA-associated TCR beta chains were more clonally expanded and had lower generation probabilities than equally common non-associated chains. In vitro tests confirmed that a few of the cytomegalovirus-associated TCR beta chains recognize cytomegalovirus antigens. A further reported finding was that TCR beta sequences accurately predicted the HLA-A and HLA-B alleles for most subjects in the first cohort. This cohort had only TCR beta chains sequenced, and the lack of alpha or paired-chain data limited which features could be detected. In a later genetic analysis, a missense DCLRE1C variant was associated with V-gene and J-gene trimming of TCR beta chains, and the association was replicated in an independent cohort. Linkage disequilibrium might explain the correlated functional status among segregating V segments, but an unknown experimental factor could not be excluded. At a false discovery rate of 0.05, a later analysis linked under 20,000 TCR beta sequences to specific HLA alleles. In a later analysis, the rate of TCR association differed among HLA loci, with DRB1 alleles having the most associated TCRs and HLA-C alleles having the fewest. Across donors, most TCR sequences were observed very rarely, whereas some public TCRs were present in many individuals. A later analysis reported that several top co-occurrence clusters appeared linked to parvovirus B19, influenza, CMV and Epstein-Barr virus. According to a later analysis, most CMV-associated TCR beta chains appeared to be HLA-restricted, and the HLA associations seemed to be driven largely by CMV exposure. A cluster of highly shared sequence variants was judged likely to be a technical artifact of the sequencing pipeline. When HLA alleles, especially DR and DQ, strongly co-occurred, TCR associations were difficult to assign to individual alleles. The authors suggested that the approach could potentially be generalized to other disease states and immunological phenotypes. In a later genetic analysis, fewer N-insertions in productive TCRs were reported among donors in an Asian-associated ancestry cluster than the roughly 640-donor mean. Roughly uniform sequencing depth across donors was assumed in presence/absence analyses, although this assumption may not hold. Some IMGT-functional V segments, including TRBV6-2 and TRBV6-3, could not be distinguished by the 87-base-pair reads and were therefore excluded. Immune exposure information for the cohort was limited to CMV serostatus. Because HLA typing was missing for some donors at each locus, association tests included only the typed subset. The study listed approximately 160 TCR beta chains as associated with cytomegalovirus. Cytomegalovirus status was reported to be diagnosed by the classifier with high specificity and sensitivity in both the original and validation cohorts.

With respect to this clone: There is no known antigen for this receptor. Base qualities are not at hand, and no much larger clone is one base apart.

The cohort comprised approximately 700 healthy bone marrow donors. All cohort members were sampled while nominally healthy, although unrecorded immune exposures were likely present. The donor tested CMV seropositive and was one of the 289 seropositive cohort members. Every donor gave a peripheral blood sample, and the peripheral blood mononuclear cells from that sample were used for TCR beta sequencing. The Qiagen DNeasy Blood Extraction Kit was used to extract genomic DNA from the blood cell samples. The protocol used for the library was the immunoSEQ multiplex PCR assay. For the multiplex PCR, a mixture combining 60 forward primers for TCR Vbeta segments and 13 reverse primers for TCR Jbeta segments was used. The CDR3 region of rearranged TCR beta genes was amplified from genomic DNA with a multiplex PCR assay. The amplified TCR beta libraries were sequenced on the Illumina HiSeq System as 87-base-pair reads. In the paper's pipeline: A later analysis tallied 75 million to 95 million unique TCR beta chains across the 700 or so repertoires, and roughly 11 million of those chains were shared by two or more donors. Raw reads were error-corrected and collapsed into unique sequences by a nearest-neighbor algorithm in which closely related sequences were merged to remove PCR and sequencing errors. V, D and J gene segments were assigned by aligning CDR3 sequences to IMGT reference sequences. For a sequence to be retained, at least a six-nucleotide match to both a V gene segment and a J gene segment was required. A rearrangement counted as productive if the CDR3 had no stop codons and remained in frame with V and J, and every other rearrangement counted as non-productive. CDR3 was defined by IMGT convention, running from the second conserved V-encoded cysteine to the conserved J-encoded phenylalanine. Sequences without an unambiguous match to a single V gene segment were excluded from the earlier analysis of several hundred of the donors. In an earlier analysis of more than 500 of the donors, a V segment was called functional when productive rearrangements were above 56.7%, and segregating when the standard deviation between donors exceeded 5%. To diagnose cytomegalovirus status from the catalog of TCR beta chain sequences, a statistical classification framework was built. In a later analysis, V and J genes were assigned by comparing TCR nucleotide sequences against IMGT/GENE-DB human TR gene sequences. A later analysis assigned CDR3 sequences and most-parsimonious VDJ recombination scenarios with the TCRdist pipeline. A later analysis defined each TCR beta chain by its CDR3 amino acid sequence plus V-gene family, and excluded reads lacking a unique V-gene family. In a later analysis, fewer than 650 highly shared, low-generation-probability nucleotide sequences were removed to address suspected cross-contamination and a sequencing artifact. In a later analysis, a clonal expansion index for each public chain was calculated from normalized within-repertoire ranks of inferred template counts. A later analysis computed generation probabilities with a VDJ recombination model fitted to out-of-frame rearrangements, and checked the results against IGoR. In a later analysis, TCR-TCR, TCR-HLA and TCR-CMV co-occurrence was scored with hypergeometric tests, and a repertoire-size bias correction was applied to TCR pairs. In a later analysis, false discovery rates were estimated by permuting HLA or CMV assignments 20 times. In a later analysis, co-occurring TCRs were grouped using DBSCAN, with TCRdist sequence similarity added in when clustering inside HLA-allele-positive subsets. Co-occurrence clustering excluded repertoires with fewer than 30,000 or more than 120,000 public chains, plus five with anomalous nucleotide sharing. This is the immuneACCESS table as TCRdb keeps it, with only in-frame sequences that have V and J called. A part of the clones is gone; compared with another copy, unresolved V genes explain less than half, and the rest is unexplained. V, J and clone size are those of that table, while D and trimming were read from the DNA. Present in this sample are 100,000 to 150,000 clones, around 69% of which were seen just once. Roughly 8.2% of the sample is in the top ten clones.

CDR3 length: 12 amino acids, cysteine to phenylalanine. Only CDR3 DNA remains: 36 bases, in frame from the first base. Via the germline V gene (reference sequence), CDR1 is MNHEY and CDR2 SMNVEV. V was cut back by 4 bases and J by 4 bases, leaving a gap of 8 bases between them. Specimen: PBMCs. This TCR derives from a woman between 35 and 50 years old in good health and CMV-seropositive. The V gene is TRBV27 and the J gene is TRBJ2-7; the best D guess is TRBD2, with 6 bases matching. The CDR3 protein: CASSSEGYEQYF. The DNA is as follows: TGTGCCAGCAGTTCGGAGGGGTACGAGCAGTACTTC.